What follows is one T cell receptor beta chain and its context. Amplification used 60 Vbeta primers and 13 Jbeta primers. The assay was immunoSEQ multiplex PCR, and TCRdb's table has in-frame clones only and misses some. The sample consists of some 76,000 clones, roughly four fifths of them appearing once. The sample originates from a study of cytomegalovirus exposure and HLA in healthy donors. In the study overall: When 350 to 500 donors were genotyped, 81% of them were found to fall in the Caucasian-associated ancestry cluster.

The specimen was PBMCs. The sequence came from a male donor in good health and CMV-seropositive.

The CDR3 DNA reads TGTGCCAGCAGTTTACGCGGGGGAACTGAAGCTTTCTTT. This codes for CASSLRGGTEAFF. This rearrangement joins TRBV28 to TRBJ1-1; TRBD1 might be the D (5 bases). This CDR3 is 13 amino acids long. Trimming removed 2 bases at V and 5 bases at J, with 9 bases between. Germline V gene lookup returns CDR1 MDHEN and CDR2 SYDVKM.